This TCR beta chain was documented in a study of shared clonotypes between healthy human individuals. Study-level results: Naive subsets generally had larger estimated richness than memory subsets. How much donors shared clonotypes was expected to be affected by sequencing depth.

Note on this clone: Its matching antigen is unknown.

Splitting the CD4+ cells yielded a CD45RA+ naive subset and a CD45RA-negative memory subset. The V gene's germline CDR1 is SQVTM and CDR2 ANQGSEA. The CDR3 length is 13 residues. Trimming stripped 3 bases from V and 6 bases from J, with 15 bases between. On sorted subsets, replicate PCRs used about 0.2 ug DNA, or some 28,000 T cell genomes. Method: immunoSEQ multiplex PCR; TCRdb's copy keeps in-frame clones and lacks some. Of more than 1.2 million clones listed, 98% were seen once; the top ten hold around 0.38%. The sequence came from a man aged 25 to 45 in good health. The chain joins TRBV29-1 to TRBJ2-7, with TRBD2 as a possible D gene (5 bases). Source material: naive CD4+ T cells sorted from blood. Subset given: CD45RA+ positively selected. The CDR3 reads CSVDTGIATEQYF. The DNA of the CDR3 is TGCAGCGTTGATACGGGAATCGCCACCGAGCAGTACTTC.